The following is a T cell receptor beta chain sequence with its context. These data belong to a study of shared clonotypes between healthy human individuals. Generated by immunoSEQ multiplex PCR, the TCRdb table keeps only in-frame clones and is missing some. This table holds 2 million to 3 million clones, roughly 93% found once. The CDR3 is 15 amino acids. CDR1 is MNHNS, CDR2 SASEGT, per germline. The trim removed 11 bases at V and 3 bases at J, leaving 12 bases unmatched. Input material: naive CD4+ T cells from PBMCs. The subset was: CD45RA+ positively selected. This rearrangement joins TRBV6-1 to TRBJ2-3, with 9 bases that match TRBD1. This receptor was obtained from a young man in good health. Some clones in this sample may be carry-over from other donors' samples. CDR3 sequence reads: CAGQTDRGGTDTQYF. The DNA of the CDR3 is TGTGCCGGCCAGACGGACAGGGGAGGGACAGATACGCAGTATTTT.